This T cell receptor (beta chain) was recorded in a study of blood T cell repertoires in COVID-19. Generated by immunoSEQ multiplex PCR, the TCRdb table keeps only in-frame clones and is missing some. The data hold over 300,000 clones, with over 70% observed a single time. V gave up 4 bases and J gave up 3 bases; unmatched junction bases: 4. The germline CDR1 and CDR2 sequences are SGHNT and YYREEE (reference sequence). The length of the CDR3 is 15 residues. This TCR came from a woman in her 50s with acute or convalescent COVID-19. Input material: peripheral blood. V is TRBV5-4 and J is TRBJ1-3, with 10 nucleotides matching TRBD1. CDR3 residues: CASSTGTGVGNTIYF. CDR3 coding DNA: TGTGCCAGCAGCACTGGGACAGGGGTTGGAAACACCATATATTTT.